This T cell receptor beta chain derives from a study of T cell responses to AZD1222 COVID-19 vaccine. V lost 1 base and J 12 bases, leaving 28 bases between the germline ends. Germline V gives CDR1 LNHNV, CDR2 YYDKDF (reference sequence). This CDR3 region has 17 residues. Measured with immunoSEQ multiplex PCR; TCRdb has only the in-frame clones, and not every one. Among more than 100,000 clones listed, 90% to 95% were seen once. The V call is TRBV15, the J call TRBJ2-7; the D gene could be TRBD1 or TRBD2 (5 bases each). This sequence originates from an adult in good health. This specimen was peripheral blood, taken on day 0 of AZD1222 vaccination. For the CDR3, the DNA is TGTGCCACCAGCAGAGCCGCCGGCGGGTCCGGGGCAAGCTACCTGTACTTC. This translates into CATSRAAGGSGASYLYF.